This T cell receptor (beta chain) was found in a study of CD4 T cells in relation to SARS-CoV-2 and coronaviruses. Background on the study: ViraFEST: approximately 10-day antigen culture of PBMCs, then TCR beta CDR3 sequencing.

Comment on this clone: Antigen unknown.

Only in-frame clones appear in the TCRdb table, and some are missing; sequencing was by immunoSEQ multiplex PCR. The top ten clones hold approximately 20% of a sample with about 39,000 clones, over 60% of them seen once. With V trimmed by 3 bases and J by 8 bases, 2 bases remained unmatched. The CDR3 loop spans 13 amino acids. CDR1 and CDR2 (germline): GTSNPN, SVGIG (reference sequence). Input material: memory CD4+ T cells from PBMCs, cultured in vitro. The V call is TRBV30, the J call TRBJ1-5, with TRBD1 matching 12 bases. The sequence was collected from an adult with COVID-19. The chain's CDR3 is CAWRGTGGEPQHF. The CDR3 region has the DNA TGTGCCTGGAGGGGGACAGGGGGCGAGCCCCAGCATTTT.